The 20 T cell receptor beta chains below all came from one sample that was sequenced in a study of tumor-infiltrating lymphocytes in primary liver carcinoma. Unsorted bulk tissue of roughly 20-34 mg yielded co-extracted RNA and DNA. A constant-region primer served to make TCR beta cDNA from about 490 ng total RNA. Sequencing libraries for TCR beta derived from three nested multiplex PCR rounds that used slightly modified ARM-PCR. In the first two PCR rounds, TRBV1-TRBV30 forward primers were paired with a C-beta reverse primer, and each round lasted about 9 cycles. Each CDR3 protein gets one entry after TCRdb re-called the multiplex PCR reads with MiXCR. Of under 85,000 distinct CDR3 sequences listed, around 70% are singletons. Input material: liver tumor tissue from sampling region 1. The subset: tumor region T1, superior pole. The receptors come from a man aged 40-50 years with primary liver carcinoma and hepatitis B virus infection.

As regards this clonotype: One junction end disagrees with the germline gene, perhaps due to a read error. The chain is built from TRBV7-9 and TRBJ2-2; 11 nucleotides line up with TRBD2. Germline CDR1 reads SEHNR; CDR2 reads FQNEAQ (reference sequence). This CDR3 region has 15 residues. Here the CDR3 DNA reads TGTGCCAGCAGCTTTAGCGGGAGGGTCAACGGGGAGCTGTATTTT. It encodes CASSFSGRVNGELYF.

This clonotype has just a few counts. A much larger clone sits a single nucleotide away, making a read error possible. The CDR3 does not end in the conserved phenylalanine or tryptophan, so this is likely a read error. No DNA is shown, since the ends of the CDR3 on it are uncertain; the CDR3 is the one TCRdb lists. This chain uses TRBV28 with TRBJ2-1; whether TRBD2, the table's D call, matches the DNA was not checked. Germline CDR1 MDHEN, CDR2 SYDVKM. The CDR3 is 12 amino acids in total, end residues counted. CDR3 protein: CASSSSLALPFL.

Relative to its sample, this clonotype is medium-sized (0.01 to 0.1%). The gene calls are TRBV7-9 and TRBJ1-1; perhaps TRBD1 as D (5 bases). Germline CDR1 reads SEHNR; CDR2 reads FQNEAQ (reference sequence). The CDR3 is made up of 12 amino acids. V was trimmed by 7 bases and J by 4 bases, leaving 10 bases between them. The CDR3 loop reads CASTPGGTEAFF. DNA for the CDR3: TGTGCCAGCACCCCCGGGGGCACTGAAGCTTTCTTT.

The chain is built from TRBV5-4 and TRBJ2-3, with 10 bases fitting TRBD2. The CDR3 spans 16 residues. Trimming removed 9 bases from V and 0 bases from J; junction bases left unmatched: 10. Per the germline V gene, CDR1 is SGHNT and CDR2 is YYREEE (reference sequence). CDR3 protein: CAICSRTSGSTDTQYF. CDR3 sequence (DNA): TGTGCCATCTGCTCGCGGACTAGCGGTAGCACAGATACGCAGTATTTT.

This sequence joins TRBV7-2 and TRBJ2-1; 7 nucleotides line up with TRBD1. The V gene end was trimmed by 7 bases and the J gene end by 7 bases; junction bases not matched to a gene: 13. The CDR3 runs 15 residues. In germline, CDR1 is SGHTA, CDR2 FQGNSA. CDR3 DNA: TGTGCCAGCAACCCGGAAACAGGGGAACGTAATGAGCAGTTCTTC. Residues: CASNPETGERNEQFF.

Note on this clonotype: One end of the junction does not line up with germline, which may come from a read error. The V and J genes are TRBV4-2 and TRBJ1-1, with D tentatively TRBD1 (5 bases). CDR3 length equals 14 residues. Germline V gene lookup returns CDR1 LGHNA and CDR2 YNFKEQ. The CDR3 region has the DNA TGTGCCGGCAGCCATGATCGGACACTGACTAAAGCTTTCTTT. It is translated as CAGSHDRTLTKAFF.

The chain carries TRBV4-1 and TRBJ2-7; D is uncertain. V lost 0 bases to trimming and J lost 5 bases, with 14 bases between them. The CDR3 is 15 residues long. CDR1 is MGHRA, CDR2 YSYEKL, per germline. The CDR3 here is CASSQEALRQHEQYF. CDR3 nucleotides: TGCGCCAGCAGCCAAGAGGCTCTCAGGCAGCACGAGCAGTACTTC.

About this clonotype itself: A read error may account for a junction end that differs from germline. CDR3 DNA sequence: TGTGCCAGCAGTGAAACTTGGCAAACCGGGGTGCCGTCTTTT. Protein: CASSETWQTGVPSF. The chain employs TRBV6-1 and TRBJ2-2, with D perhaps TRBD2 (5 bases). The CDR3 consists of 14 residues. Germline V gene sequence: CDR1 MNHNS, CDR2 SASEGT.

Remarks on this clonotype: One end of the junction is discordant with germline, which a read error may explain. V is TRBV4-2 and J is TRBJ2-7; the D is unclear. Germline CDR1 and CDR2: LGHNA and YNFKEQ. The CDR3 runs 14 residues. CDR3 sequence (DNA): TGTGCCAGTAGCCAAGATATCACTCTCTACGAGCAGTACTTC. Protein: CASSQDITLYEQYF.

To note about this clonotype: A junction boundary mismatches the germline segment, possibly from a read error. This rearrangement joins TRBV4-1 to TRBJ2-1; TRBD1 might be the D (5 bases). The CDR3 runs 16 residues. Germline V gene lookup returns CDR1 MGHRA and CDR2 YSYEKL. CDR3 nucleotides: TGTGTCAGCAGCCAAGACCCCCAGGGCTCCTACAATGTGCAGTTCTTC. Protein: CVSSQDPQGSYNVQFF.

This clonotype was seen a handful of times. A read error is possible here, since a much larger clone lies one base away. V is TRBV7-9 and J is TRBJ2-7; TRBD2 agrees at 9 bases. Per germline, CDR1 SEHNR and CDR2 FQNEAQ (reference sequence). The CDR3 extends over 15 amino acids. J lost 7 bases, V lost 3 bases, and 10 bases had no gene match. CDR3 nucleotide sequence: TGTGCCAGCAGCTTCTCCTTTGCGGGAGGGTGGGAGCAGTACTTC. Amino acid sequence: CASSFSFAGGWEQYF.

This clonotype is medium-sized within its sample. V usage is TRBV7-8 and J usage is TRBJ1-2; 9 positions agree with TRBD1. Germline CDR1 is SGHVS and CDR2 is FQNEAQ. There are 15 residues in the CDR3. V shed 5 bases, J shed 2 bases, and the junction held 6 bases outside the gene matches. Here the CDR3 reads CASSPRTGVNYGYTF. As DNA, the CDR3 is TGTGCCAGCAGCCCTCGGACAGGGGTGAACTATGGCTACACCTTC.

Ten or more counts support this clonotype. The chain joins TRBV2 to TRBJ2-1, with TRBD2 matching over 10 bases. J lost 12 bases, V lost 6 bases, and 2 bases had no gene match. The CDR3 consists of 11 residues. Germline CDR1 reads SNHLY; CDR2 reads FYNNEI. CDR3 DNA: TGTGCCAGCAGCTTAGCGGGAGGGCAGTTCTTC. Translating it yields CASSLAGGQFF.

Turning to this clonotype: Since the CDR3 does not end with the conserved phenylalanine or tryptophan, this likely comes from a read error. V gene TRBV4-1 combines with J gene TRBJ2-5; no clear D. CDR3 length: 15 residues. CDR1 is MGHRA and CDR2 is YSYEKL in the germline V gene. Trimming took 0 bases from V and 5 from J, leaving 13 bases between them. The CDR3 loop is CASSQDLRQEETQYI. CDR3 nucleotide sequence: TGCGCCAGCAGCCAAGATTTGCGGCAAGAGGAGACCCAGTACATC.

This clonotype has ten or more counts. This sequence joins TRBV4-2 and TRBJ1-1; possible D gene TRBD1, 5 bases. Germline V gene data show CDR1 as LGHNA and CDR2 as YNFKEQ. V lost 0 bases, J lost 3 bases, and 5 bases lay in between. This CDR3 region has 13 residues. The CDR3 region has the DNA TGTGCCAGCAGCCAAGACAGGGACACTGAAGCTTTCTTT. It codes for CASSQDRDTEAFF.

On this clonotype: The junction departs from germline at one end; a sequencing error may be responsible. The chain has TRBV12-3 or TRBV12-4 and TRBJ2-5; tentatively, D is TRBD2 (6 bases). The CDR3 length is 15 residues. CDR3 bases: TGTGTCAGCAGTCCCCACGGGGGTCCGAGAGAGACCCAGTACTTC. Translation gives CVSSPHGGPRETQYF.

A note on this clonotype: Compared with germline, one end of the junction differs, possibly owing to a read error. The chain joins TRBV6-5 to TRBJ1-1; unclear D gene. The CDR3 extends over 16 amino acids. Germline assignment: CDR1 MNHEY and CDR2 SVGAGI. The CDR3 loop reads CASSPGDGVRNTEAIF. CDR3 DNA: TGTGCCAGCAGCCCCGGAGACGGCGTCAGGAACACTGAAGCTATCTTT.

In its sample, this clonotype was seen many times. The chain couples TRBV28 to TRBJ2-3, with TRBD2 as a possible D gene (6 bases). The germline CDR1 and CDR2 sequences are MDHEN and SYDVKM. Trimming left V 2 bases short and J 1 base short, with 13 bases between. The CDR3 length is 16 residues. CDR3 residues: CASSLGGVGGTDTQYF. The CDR3 bases are TGTGCCAGCAGTTTAGGCGGGGTAGGTGGCACAGATACGCAGTATTTT.

This clonotype was counted between two and nine times. Germline and junction disagree at one end, which may indicate a read error. This chain connects TRBV28 to TRBJ2-5; TRBD1 aligns across 7 bases. The CDR3 runs to 15 residues. Germline CDR1 reads MDHEN; CDR2 reads SYDVKM. CDR3 sequence (DNA): TGTGCCAACAGTCCCCATTGGACAGGTGAAGAGACCCAGCACTTC. Protein product: CANSPHWTGEETQHF.

For this clonotype: A read error may account for a junction end that differs from germline. The chain couples TRBV5-1 to TRBJ2-2; possible D gene TRBD2, 6 bases. The CDR3 sequence is 15 residues long. Per germline, CDR1 SGHRS and CDR2 YFSETQ. CDR3 sequence reads: CDSSAGTSNTGELFF. CDR3 coding DNA: TGCGACAGCAGCGCCGGGACTTCGAACACCGGGGAGCTGTTTTTT. Filled out from reference TRBV5-1 and TRBJ2-2, the complete variable domain reads KAGVTQTPRYLIKTRGQQVTLSCSPISGHRSVSWYQQTPGQGLQFLFEYFSETQRNKGNFPGRFSGRQFSNSRSEMNVSTLELGDSALYLCDSSAGTSNTGELFFGEGSRLTVL.